This T cell receptor (beta chain) was observed in a study of Graves' ophthalmopathy and Graves' hyperthyroidism. This clonotype was observed at least ten times. Its antigen is unidentified. The V end lost 0 bases, the J end lost 8 bases, and 16 bases lay between the germline ends. The CDR3 is 15 residues long. The germline CDR1 and CDR2 sequences are SEHNR and FQNEAQ (reference sequence). Study observations and caveats: For separating ophthalmopathy from stable hyperthyroidism, a 13-signature model gave 85% to 90% sensitivity and 81.08% specificity.

The authors amplified TCR beta CDR3 regions from RNA transcripts. An opening RT-PCR round employed HTBI primers and preceded a second-round multiplex PCR. MiXCR, applied by TCRdb to the multiplex PCR reads, yields one record per CDR3 protein. The sample lists more than 150,000 distinct CDR3 sequences, 30% to 45% seen once, with less than 6% in the top ten. Sequencing was carried out using peripheral blood. The chain recombines TRBV7-9 with TRBJ1-2; perhaps TRBD1 as D (5 bases). The sequence came from a woman aged 40 to 55 with Graves' ophthalmopathy. This CDR3 is CASSLARDGPGGYTF. The CDR3 DNA sequence: TGTGCCAGCAGCTTAGCGCGGGACGGTCCTGGAGGCTACACCTTC.